This T cell receptor beta chain was captured by sequencing in a study of cytomegalovirus exposure and HLA in healthy donors. Study overall: An early release of data contained approximately 85 million unique TCRs, which came from HLA-typed donors.

The CDR3 consists of 14 residues. Per germline, CDR1 SGHTA and CDR2 FQGTGA. The V end was cut by 5 bases, the J end by 2 bases, with 11 bases between. 13 Jbeta primers and 60 Vbeta primers were used for the PCR. Assay: immunoSEQ multiplex PCR; the TCRdb copy retains only in-frame clones and omits some. The table shows more than 50,000 clones, with roughly 77% occurring only once. This sequence originates from a woman in her thirties or forties in good health and CMV-seropositive. The V and J genes are TRBV7-3 and TRBJ2-3; tentative D call: TRBD2 (6 bases). The specimen sequenced was PBMCs. The CDR3 sequence is CASSEPGVTDTQYF. The CDR3 DNA sequence: TGTGCCAGCAGCGAACCGGGGGTCACAGATACGCAGTATTTT.